This passage covers 5 T cell receptor beta chains from one sample sequenced in a study of T-cell reconstitution after alpha-beta-depleted transplantation in children. Unique molecular identifiers tagged the TCRbeta library. TCRdb recomputed calls from the PCR reads with MiXCR, one row per CDR3 protein. The repertoire holds some 640,000 distinct CDR3 sequences, with around 16% as singletons. Here the sequenced sample was PBMCs from the stem cell graft donor, taken from the stem cell graft. These receptors originate from a human donor who donated a stem cell graft to a child with acute myeloid leukemia.

V gene TRBV9 combines with J gene TRBJ2-7, with TRBD1 matching 7 bases. The CDR3 runs to 15 residues. J was trimmed by 0 bases and V by 3 bases; bases with no gene match: 6. Looked up from germline, CDR1 is SGDLS and CDR2 is YYNGEE. DNA for the CDR3: TGTGCCAGCAGCGGACCGACAGGGAGCTCCTACGAGCAGTACTTC. Amino acid sequence: CASSGPTGSSYEQYF.

This clonotype was observed a handful of times. The genes are TRBV29-1 and TRBJ1-2; D might be TRBD1 (5 bases). Per the germline V gene, CDR1 is SQVTM and CDR2 is ANQGSEA. V shed 7 bases and J shed 4 bases, with 13 bases lying between them. CDR3 length equals 12 residues. In DNA, the CDR3 is TGCAGCGGGGCGCTAGGGGCCTATGGCTACACCTTC. Protein sequence: CSGALGAYGYTF.

This clonotype was counted ten times or more. The chain carries TRBV4-3 and TRBJ2-1; weak D call: TRBD2 (6 bases). This CDR3 contains 12 residues. Germline CDR1 reads LGHNA; CDR2 reads YSLEER. The V end lost 6 bases, the J end lost 10 bases, and 13 bases lay between the germline ends. CDR3 residues: CASRHDSGEQFF. The CDR3 DNA follows: TGCGCCAGCAGACATGACAGCGGGGAGCAGTTCTTC.

This clonotype was observed a few times. The rearrangement uses TRBV20-1 and TRBJ2-7; unclear D gene. This CDR3 is built from 15 residues. Germline assignment: CDR1 DFQATT and CDR2 SNEGSKA (reference sequence). Trimming took off 0 bases at V and 3 bases at J, with 15 bases between the two ends. CDR3: CSARDLTRANYEQYF. The CDR3 bases are TGCAGTGCTAGAGATTTGACACGCGCTAACTACGAGCAGTACTTC.

The table lists this clonotype with many counts. The V and J genes are TRBV9 and TRBJ2-1, with D possibly TRBD2 on 7 matching bases. Germline V gene lookup returns CDR1 SGDLS and CDR2 YYNGEE. Between the trimmed V and J ends, which lost 4 bases and 4 bases, there was a span of 18 bases. The CDR3 has 16 residues. CDR3 sequence: CASSSTGGSGYNEQFF. DNA for the CDR3: TGTGCCAGCAGCTCAACGGGGGGCTCAGGGTACAATGAGCAGTTCTTC.